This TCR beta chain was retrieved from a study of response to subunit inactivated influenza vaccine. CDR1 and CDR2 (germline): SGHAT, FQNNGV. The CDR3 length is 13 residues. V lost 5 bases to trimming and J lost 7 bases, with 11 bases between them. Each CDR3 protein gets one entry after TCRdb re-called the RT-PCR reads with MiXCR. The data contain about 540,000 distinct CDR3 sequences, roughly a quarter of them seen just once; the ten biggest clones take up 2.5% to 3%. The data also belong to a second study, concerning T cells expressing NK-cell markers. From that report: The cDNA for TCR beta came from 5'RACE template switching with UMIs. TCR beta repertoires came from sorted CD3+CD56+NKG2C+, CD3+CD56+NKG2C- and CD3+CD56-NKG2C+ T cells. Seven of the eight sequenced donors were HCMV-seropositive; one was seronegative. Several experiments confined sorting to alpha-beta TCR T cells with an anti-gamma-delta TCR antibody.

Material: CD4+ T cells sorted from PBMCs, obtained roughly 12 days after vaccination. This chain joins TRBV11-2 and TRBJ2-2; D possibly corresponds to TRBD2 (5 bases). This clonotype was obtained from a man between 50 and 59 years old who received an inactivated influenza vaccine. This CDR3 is CASSPRAGGELFF. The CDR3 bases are TGTGCCAGCAGCCCGCGGGCGGGCGGGGAGCTGTTTTTT. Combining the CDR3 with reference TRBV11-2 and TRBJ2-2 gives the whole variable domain EAGVAQSPRYKIIEKRQSVAFWCNPISGHATLYWYQQILGQGPKLLIQFQNNGVVDDSQLPKDRFSAERLKGVDSTLKIQPAKLEDSAVYLCASSPRAGGELFFGEGSRLTVL.